A selection of T cell receptor beta chains follows, all from one sample in a study of T-cell reconstitution after alpha-beta-depleted transplantation in children. TCRdb ran MiXCR on the PCR reads and lists one entry per CDR3 protein. Of about 590,000 distinct CDR3 sequences in the sample, 10% to 15% were seen once. Sequencing was performed on PBMCs, mostly from graft donor cells, taken 360 days after TCRalphabeta/CD19-depleted stem cell transplant. All receptors come from a male patient between 10 and 17 years old who had a stem cell transplant for acute myeloid leukemia, so the T cells may come from the graft donor. Each CDR3 is given with its conserved first and last residue. Fields, in order: CDR3 DNA, CDR3 protein, D gene, J gene, clone size, V gene. The D gene is left open where the match is weak. The listing skips clone size in some rows; elsewhere it reads once, few, many or a size class.

TGCAGTGCATCCGCCCTCCCTGAAGCTTTCTTT | CSASALPEAFF | NA | TRBJ1-1 | few | TRBV20-1
TGTGCCAGCAGTTTAGCGGGTCCAACCCCTACATACGAGCAGTACTTC | CASSLAGPTPTYEQYF | NA | TRBJ2-7 | few | TRBV12-3/TRBV12-4
TGTGCCAGCAGCTTATCTTCGGGGTTCTCTGGGGCCAACGTCCTGACTTTC | CASSLSSGFSGANVLTF | NA | TRBJ2-6 | NA | TRBV7-2
TGTGCCAGCAGCTTAACAATAGAAGCGGGGCTGTACTTC | CASSLTIEAGLYF | TRBD2 | TRBJ2-7 | NA | TRBV7-9
TGCAGTGCCCGTCTTAGCGGGAGTTACAATGAGCAGTTCTTC | CSARLSGSYNEQFF | TRBD2 | TRBJ2-1 | many | TRBV20-1
TGTGCCAGCAGCAAAAATGTACAGAACAATCAGCCCCAGCATTTT | CASSKNVQNNQPQHF | NA | TRBJ1-5 | NA | TRBV3-1
TGTGCCAGCAGTCAGCGGGTCTCCGAGCAGTACTTC | CASSQRVSEQYF | NA | TRBJ2-7 | few | TRBV6-2/TRBV6-3
TGCAGTGCTAGATATGGGGGGGGGCCCGAGCAGTACTTC | CSARYGGGPEQYF | NA | TRBJ2-7 | many | TRBV20-1
TGTGCCAGCAGCCAAGATAACGAGCGGGGGGGCAACTACGAGCAGTACTTC | CASSQDNERGGNYEQYF | TRBD2 | TRBJ2-7 | few | TRBV4-2
TGCGCCAGCAGCCAAGATCGCAGGGACGCAGATACGCAGTATTTT | CASSQDRRDADTQYF | NA | TRBJ2-3 | few | TRBV4-3
TGTGCCAGCAGCAAACCCCCCCAGTGGTCAGCGGGCCTAGCCAAAAACATTCAGTACTTC | CASSKPPQWSAGLAKNIQYF | NA | TRBJ2-4 | NA | TRBV21-1
TGCAGCGTTGAAGATAGTTCAGCGGTGGGGACTAGCGGGAGACTAACCTACAATGAGCAGTTCTTC | CSVEDSSAVGTSGRLTYNEQFF | TRBD2 | TRBJ2-1 | few | TRBV29-1
TGTGCCAGCAGCTTAGAGGGACAGGCTTATTCACCCCTCCACTTT | CASSLEGQAYSPLHF | TRBD1 | TRBJ1-6 | NA | TRBV7-2
TGTGCCAGCAGTTTAAGTTTTGACAGAAATCAGCCCCAGCATTTT | CASSLSFDRNQPQHF | NA | TRBJ1-5 | NA | TRBV28
TGTGCCAGCAGTGGCGGGACTAGGCCCTACGAGCAGTACTTC | CASSGGTRPYEQYF | TRBD2 | TRBJ2-7 | few | TRBV28
TGCAGTGCCCCTAAGGGACCCTACGAGCAGTACTTC | CSAPKGPYEQYF | NA | TRBJ2-7 | few | TRBV20-1
TGTGCCAGCAGCCGTACACTAGGGGCGGAGACCCAGTACTTC | CASSRTLGAETQYF | NA | TRBJ2-5 | NA | TRBV6-1
TGCAGCGTTGGCCTCGAGGAGACCCAGTACTTC | CSVGLEETQYF | NA | TRBJ2-5 | many | TRBV29-1
TGTGCCAGCAGCTTAGCCGCCGGGACAGGGGCGAGCGGGGAGCTGTTTTTT | CASSLAAGTGASGELFF | TRBD1 | TRBJ2-2 | NA | TRBV7-9
TGTGCCAGCAGAATACAGGCCCCAGGCTACGAGCAGTACTTC | CASRIQAPGYEQYF | NA | TRBJ2-7 | NA | TRBV28
TGTGCCAGCAGCGTTGGGACTTTTCAAGAGACCCAGTACTTC | CASSVGTFQETQYF | NA | TRBJ2-5 | many | TRBV7-2
TGTGCCAGCAGCCGCCCATTACTAGCGGGAGGGCCGAACGCCGGGGAGCTGTTTTTT | CASSRPLLAGGPNAGELFF | TRBD2 | TRBJ2-2 | few | TRBV3-1
TGTGCCAGCAGCCCTATCCCGCTCGGAGACTACGAGCAGTACTTC | CASSPIPLGDYEQYF | NA | TRBJ2-7 | NA | TRBV7-9
TGTGCCAGCAGCCAAATTTTGGGAGGACAGGGGGCTTATAGCAATCAGCCCCAGCATTTT | CASSQILGGQGAYSNQPQHF | TRBD1 | TRBJ1-5 | many | TRBV3-1
TGTGCCAGCAGCCTCTCGCCCCGAAACACCATATATTTT | CASSLSPRNTIYF | NA | TRBJ1-3 | few | TRBV7-8
TGTGCCAGCAGCGGACGACTAGCGGGAGGAGGGGATACGCAGTATTTT | CASSGRLAGGGDTQYF | TRBD2 | TRBJ2-3 | few | TRBV5-5
TGTGCCACCAGCAGAGATAGGGGGGCAGGTGGCACAGATACGCAGTATTTT | CATSRDRGAGGTDTQYF | NA | TRBJ2-3 | many | TRBV15
TGTGCCAGCAGTCTGAGAGACGGAGCTAACTATGGCTACACCTTC | CASSLRDGANYGYTF | NA | TRBJ1-2 | many | TRBV12-3/TRBV12-4
TGCGCCAGCAGCCAAGCAGCGGCCGGGACTAGCCCTCGGAATGAGCAGTTCTTC | CASSQAAAGTSPRNEQFF | TRBD2 | TRBJ2-1 | few | TRBV4-1
TGCGCCAGCAGCCTAGAGGGGAGCCTGGAAAACGAGCAGTACTTC | CASSLEGSLENEQYF | NA | TRBJ2-7 | NA | TRBV4-3
TGTGCCAGCAGCTTAAGTACCGGGTGGAGCTCCTACAATGAGCAGTTCTTC | CASSLSTGWSSYNEQFF | NA | TRBJ2-1 | few | TRBV7-3
TGTGCCAGCAGCTTAGGTCTACCCCCAGAGCAGTACTTC | CASSLGLPPEQYF | NA | TRBJ2-7 | few | TRBV7-2
TGTGCCAGCAGCTTCGGGACTAGCGCCTCGTTCAGTGGCGAGCAGTACTTC | CASSFGTSASFSGEQYF | TRBD2 | TRBJ2-7 | NA | TRBV7-9
TGTGCCAGCAGTTTGGGGACTAGCGGGGGAACCTACGAGCAGTACTTC | CASSLGTSGGTYEQYF | TRBD2 | TRBJ2-7 | many | TRBV12-3/TRBV12-4
TGCAGCGTTGCAACCCCCTACAATGAGCAGTTCTTC | CSVATPYNEQFF | NA | TRBJ2-1 | few | TRBV29-1
TGCGCCAGCAGCCACGTGGGACTAGCGGCCCTCACAGATACGCAGTATTTT | CASSHVGLAALTDTQYF | TRBD2 | TRBJ2-3 | NA | TRBV4-3